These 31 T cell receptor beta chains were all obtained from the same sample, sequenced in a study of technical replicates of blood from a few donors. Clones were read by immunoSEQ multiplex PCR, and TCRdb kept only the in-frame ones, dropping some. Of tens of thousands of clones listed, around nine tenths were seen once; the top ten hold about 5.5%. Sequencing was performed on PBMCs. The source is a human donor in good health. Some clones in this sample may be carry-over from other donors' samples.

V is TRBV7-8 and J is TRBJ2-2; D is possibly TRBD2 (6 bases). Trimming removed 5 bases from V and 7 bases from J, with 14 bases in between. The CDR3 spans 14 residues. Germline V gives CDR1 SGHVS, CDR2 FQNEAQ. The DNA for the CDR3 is TGTGCCAGCAGCCCCGTAGGGCGGGGCGGGGAGCTGTTTTTT. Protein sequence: CASSPVGRGGELFF.

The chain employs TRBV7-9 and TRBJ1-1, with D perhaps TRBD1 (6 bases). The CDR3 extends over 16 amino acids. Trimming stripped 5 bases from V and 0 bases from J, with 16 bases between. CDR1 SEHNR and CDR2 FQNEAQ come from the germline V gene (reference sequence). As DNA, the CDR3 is TGTGCCAGCAGCCAAGACAGGTTAGGGGTGAACACTGAAGCTTTCTTT. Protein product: CASSQDRLGVNTEAFF.

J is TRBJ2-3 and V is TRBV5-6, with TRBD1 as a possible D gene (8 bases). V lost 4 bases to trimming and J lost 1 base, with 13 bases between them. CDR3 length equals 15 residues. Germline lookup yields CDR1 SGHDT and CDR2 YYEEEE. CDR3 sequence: CASSQTGGGTDTQYF. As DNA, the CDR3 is TGTGCCAGCAGCCAAACAGGGGGGGGCACAGATACGCAGTATTTT.

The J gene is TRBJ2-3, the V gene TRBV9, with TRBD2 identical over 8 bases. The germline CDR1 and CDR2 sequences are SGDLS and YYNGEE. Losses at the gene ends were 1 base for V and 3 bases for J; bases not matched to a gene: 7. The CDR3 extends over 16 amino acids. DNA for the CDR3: TGTGCCAGCAGCGTAATGAGTAGCGGGGCGACAGATACGCAGTATTTT. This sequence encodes CASSVMSSGATDTQYF. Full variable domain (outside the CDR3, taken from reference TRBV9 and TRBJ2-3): DSGVTQTPKHLITATGQRVTLRCSPRSGDLSVYWYQQSLDQGLQFLIQYYNGEERAKGNILERFSAQQFPDLHSELNLSSLELGDSALYFCASSVMSSGATDTQYFGPGTRLTVL.

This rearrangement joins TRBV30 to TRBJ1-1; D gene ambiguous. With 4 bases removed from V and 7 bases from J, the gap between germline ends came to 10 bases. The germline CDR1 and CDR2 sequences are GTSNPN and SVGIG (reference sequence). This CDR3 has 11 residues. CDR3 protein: CAWMLAGEAFF. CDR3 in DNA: TGTGCCTGGATGTTGGCGGGTGAAGCTTTCTTT. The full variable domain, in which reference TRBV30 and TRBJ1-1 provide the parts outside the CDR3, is SQTIHQWPATLVQPVGSPLSLECTVEGTSNPNLYWYRQAAGRGLQLLFYSVGIGQISSEVPQNLSASRPQDRQFILSSKKLLLSDSGFYLCAWMLAGEAFFGQGTRLTVV.

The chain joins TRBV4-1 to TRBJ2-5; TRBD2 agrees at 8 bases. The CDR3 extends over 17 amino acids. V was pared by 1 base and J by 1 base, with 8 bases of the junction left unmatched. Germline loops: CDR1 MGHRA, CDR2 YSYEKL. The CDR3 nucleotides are TGCGCCAGCAGCCAAGGGGATTCGGCGGGAGGCCAAGAGACCCAGTACTTC. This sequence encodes CASSQGDSAGGQETQYF.

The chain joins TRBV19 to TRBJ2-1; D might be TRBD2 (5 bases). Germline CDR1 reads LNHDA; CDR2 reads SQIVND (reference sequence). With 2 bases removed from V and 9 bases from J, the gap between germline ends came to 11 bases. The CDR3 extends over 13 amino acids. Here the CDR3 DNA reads TGTGCCAGTAGTATACAAAGTGAGGGTGAGCAGTTCTTC. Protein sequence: CASSIQSEGEQFF.

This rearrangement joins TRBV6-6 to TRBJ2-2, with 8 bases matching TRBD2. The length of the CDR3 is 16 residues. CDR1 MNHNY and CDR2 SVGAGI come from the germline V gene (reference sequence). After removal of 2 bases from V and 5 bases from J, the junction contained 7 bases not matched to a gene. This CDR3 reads CASSYRRGGGTGELFF. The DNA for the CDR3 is TGTGCCAGCAGTTACCGTCGGGGGGGCGGGACCGGGGAGCTGTTTTTT.

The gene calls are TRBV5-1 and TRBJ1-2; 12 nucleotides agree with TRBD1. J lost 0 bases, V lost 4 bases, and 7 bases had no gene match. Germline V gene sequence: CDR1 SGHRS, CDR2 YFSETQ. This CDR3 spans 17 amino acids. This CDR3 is CASSAPGTGGANYGYTF. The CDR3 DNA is TGCGCCAGCAGCGCTCCCGGGACAGGGGGCGCTAACTATGGCTACACCTTC.

Here the CDR3 DNA reads TGTGCCAGCAGCCCCCCAGGGTTGTGGCAGTACTTC. It translates to CASSPPGLWQYF. The chain couples TRBV7-9 to TRBJ2-7; possibly TRBD1 for D (5 bases). This CDR3 region has 12 residues. The germline V gene has CDR1 SEHNR and CDR2 FQNEAQ (reference sequence). Trimming removed 5 bases from V and 9 bases from J, with 14 bases in between.

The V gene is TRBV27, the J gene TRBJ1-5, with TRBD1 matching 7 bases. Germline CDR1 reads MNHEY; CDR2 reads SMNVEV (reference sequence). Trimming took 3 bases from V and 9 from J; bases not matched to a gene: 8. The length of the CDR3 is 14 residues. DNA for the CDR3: TGTGCCAGCAGTTTGGACGGACAGGTGGGGCCCCAGCATTTT. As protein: CASSLDGQVGPQHF.

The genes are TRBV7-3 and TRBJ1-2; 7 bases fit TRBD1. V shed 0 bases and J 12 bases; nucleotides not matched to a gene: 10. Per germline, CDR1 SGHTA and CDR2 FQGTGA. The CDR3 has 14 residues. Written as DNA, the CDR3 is TGTGCCAGCAGCTTAACCGGGACATCTAGGGGGCACACCTTC. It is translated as CASSLTGTSRGHTF.

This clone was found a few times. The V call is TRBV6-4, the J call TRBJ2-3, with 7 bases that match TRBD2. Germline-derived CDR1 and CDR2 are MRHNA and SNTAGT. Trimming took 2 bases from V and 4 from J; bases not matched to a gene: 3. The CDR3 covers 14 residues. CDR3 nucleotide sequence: TGTGCCAGCAGTGACGGCGGGAGTTCAGATACGCAGTATTTT. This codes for CASSDGGSSDTQYF.

The CDR3: CASSKGGFQGLAGERADTQYF. The CDR3 coding sequence is TGTGCCAGCAGCAAAGGAGGATTCCAGGGACTAGCGGGAGAAAGGGCAGATACGCAGTATTTT. J is TRBJ2-3 and V is TRBV21-1; the table names TRBD2, a call not compared with the DNA. TRBV21-1 is assigned pseudogene status. CDR3 length: 21 amino acids.

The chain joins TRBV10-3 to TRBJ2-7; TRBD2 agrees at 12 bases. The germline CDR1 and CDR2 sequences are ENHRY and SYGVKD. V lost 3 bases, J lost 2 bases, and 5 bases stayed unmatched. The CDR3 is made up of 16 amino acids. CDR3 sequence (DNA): TGTGCCATCAGTGACCCCGGACTAGCGGGACCCTACGAGCAGTACTTC. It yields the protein CAISDPGLAGPYEQYF.

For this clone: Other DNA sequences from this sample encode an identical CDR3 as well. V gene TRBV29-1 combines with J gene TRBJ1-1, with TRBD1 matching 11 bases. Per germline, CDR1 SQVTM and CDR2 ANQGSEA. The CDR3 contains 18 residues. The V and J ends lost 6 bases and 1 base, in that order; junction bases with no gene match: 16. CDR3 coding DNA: TGCAGCGTGGCCAAAAGGGACAGGGGGTTCCGTGGGAACACTGAAGCTTTCTTT. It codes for CSVAKRDRGFRGNTEAFF.

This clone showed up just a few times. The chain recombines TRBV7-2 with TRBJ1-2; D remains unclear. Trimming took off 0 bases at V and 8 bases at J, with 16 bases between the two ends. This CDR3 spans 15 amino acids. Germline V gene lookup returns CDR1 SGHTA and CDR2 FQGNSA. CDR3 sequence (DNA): TGTGCCAGCAGCTTAGCGTCGACGGGAGGGAAAGGCTACACCTTC. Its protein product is CASSLASTGGKGYTF.

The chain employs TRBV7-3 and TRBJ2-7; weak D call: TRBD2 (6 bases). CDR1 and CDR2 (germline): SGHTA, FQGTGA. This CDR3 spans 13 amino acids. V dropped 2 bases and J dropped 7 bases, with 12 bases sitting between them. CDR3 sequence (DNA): TGTGCCAGCAGCTTAGGGGTGGGGAGGGAGCAGTACTTC. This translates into CASSLGVGREQYF.

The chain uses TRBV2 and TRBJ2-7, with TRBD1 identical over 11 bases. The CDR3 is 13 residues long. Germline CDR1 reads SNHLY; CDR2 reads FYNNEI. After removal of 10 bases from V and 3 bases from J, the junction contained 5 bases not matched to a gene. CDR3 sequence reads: CATIGTGGYEQYF. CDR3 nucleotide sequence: TGTGCCACCATCGGGACAGGGGGCTACGAGCAGTACTTC.

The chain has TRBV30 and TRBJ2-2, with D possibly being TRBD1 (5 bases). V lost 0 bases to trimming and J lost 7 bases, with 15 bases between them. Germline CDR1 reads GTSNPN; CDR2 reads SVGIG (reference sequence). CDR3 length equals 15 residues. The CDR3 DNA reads TGTGCCTGGAGTGTAGGGGCAGGTTTGGTCGGGGAGCTGTTTTTT. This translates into CAWSVGAGLVGELFF.

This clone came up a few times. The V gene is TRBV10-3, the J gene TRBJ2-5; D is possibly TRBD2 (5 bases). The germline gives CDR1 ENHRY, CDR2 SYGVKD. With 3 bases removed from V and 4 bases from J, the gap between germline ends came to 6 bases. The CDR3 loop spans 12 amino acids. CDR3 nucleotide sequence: TGTGCCATCAGTGAAGAGGGAGAGACCCAGTACTTC. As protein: CAISEEGETQYF.

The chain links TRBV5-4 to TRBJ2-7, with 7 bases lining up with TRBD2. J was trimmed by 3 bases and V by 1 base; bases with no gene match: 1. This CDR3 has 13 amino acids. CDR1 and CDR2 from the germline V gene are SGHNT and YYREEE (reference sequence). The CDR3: CASSLTSDYEQYF. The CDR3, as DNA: TGTGCCAGCAGCTTGACTAGCGACTACGAGCAGTACTTC.

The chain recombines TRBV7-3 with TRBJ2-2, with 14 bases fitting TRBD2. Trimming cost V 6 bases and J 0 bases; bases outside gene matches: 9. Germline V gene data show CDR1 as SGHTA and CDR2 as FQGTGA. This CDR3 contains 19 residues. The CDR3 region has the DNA TGTGCCAGCAGTTTTCGGCCGACTAGCGGGAGGGCGAACACCGGGGAGCTGTTTTTT. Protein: CASSFRPTSGRANTGELFF.

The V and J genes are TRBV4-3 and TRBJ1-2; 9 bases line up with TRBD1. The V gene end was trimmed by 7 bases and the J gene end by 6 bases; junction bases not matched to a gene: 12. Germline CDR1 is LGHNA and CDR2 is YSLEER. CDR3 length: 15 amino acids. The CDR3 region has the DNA TGCGCCAGCAACTCGGACACAGGGGGCGCCGATGGCTACACCTTC. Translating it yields CASNSDTGGADGYTF.

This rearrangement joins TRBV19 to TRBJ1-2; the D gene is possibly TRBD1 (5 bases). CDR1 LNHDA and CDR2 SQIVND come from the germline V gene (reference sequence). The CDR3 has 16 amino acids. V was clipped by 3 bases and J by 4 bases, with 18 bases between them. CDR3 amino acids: CASSIATPGSSYGYTF. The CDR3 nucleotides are TGTGCCAGTAGTATCGCTACCCCAGGGTCGAGCTATGGCTACACCTTC.

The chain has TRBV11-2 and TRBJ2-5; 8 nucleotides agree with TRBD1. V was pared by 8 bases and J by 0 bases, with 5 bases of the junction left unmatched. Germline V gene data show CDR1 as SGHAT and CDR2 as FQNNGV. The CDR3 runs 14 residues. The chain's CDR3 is CASGGQAYQETQYF. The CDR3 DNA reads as TGTGCCAGCGGGGGACAGGCCTACCAAGAGACCCAGTACTTC.

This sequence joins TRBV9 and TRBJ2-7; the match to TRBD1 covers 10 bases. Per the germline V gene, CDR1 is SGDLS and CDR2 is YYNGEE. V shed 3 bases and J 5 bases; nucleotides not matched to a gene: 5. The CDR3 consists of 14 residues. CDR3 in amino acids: CASSGLDRGHEQYF. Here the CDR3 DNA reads TGTGCCAGCAGCGGACTCGACAGGGGGCACGAGCAGTACTTC.

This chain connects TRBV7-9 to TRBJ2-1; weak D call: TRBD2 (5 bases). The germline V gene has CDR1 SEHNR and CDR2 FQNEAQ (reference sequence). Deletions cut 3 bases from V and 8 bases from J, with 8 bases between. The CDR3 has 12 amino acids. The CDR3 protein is CASSFEGDEQFF. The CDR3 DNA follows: TGTGCCAGCAGCTTTGAGGGAGATGAGCAGTTCTTC.

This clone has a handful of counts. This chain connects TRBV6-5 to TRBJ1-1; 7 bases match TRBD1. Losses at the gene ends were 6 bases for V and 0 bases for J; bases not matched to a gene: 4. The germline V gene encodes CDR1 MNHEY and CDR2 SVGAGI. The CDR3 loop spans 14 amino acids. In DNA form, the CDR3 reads TGTGCCAGCAGCTCCGGGACAGTGAACACTGAAGCTTTCTTT. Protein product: CASSSGTVNTEAFF.

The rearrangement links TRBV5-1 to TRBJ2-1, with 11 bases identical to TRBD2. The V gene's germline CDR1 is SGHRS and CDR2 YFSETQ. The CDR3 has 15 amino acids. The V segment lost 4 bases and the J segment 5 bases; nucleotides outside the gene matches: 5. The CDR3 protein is CASSRPGLADNEQFF. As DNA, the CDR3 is TGCGCCAGCAGCCGACCGGGACTAGCGGACAATGAGCAGTTCTTC.

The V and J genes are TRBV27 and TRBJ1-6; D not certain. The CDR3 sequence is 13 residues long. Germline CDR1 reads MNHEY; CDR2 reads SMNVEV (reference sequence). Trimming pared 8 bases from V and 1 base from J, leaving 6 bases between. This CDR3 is CASRTSYNSPLHF. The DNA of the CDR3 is TGTGCCAGCCGGACTTCCTATAATTCACCCCTCCACTTT.